This T cell receptor beta chain originates from a study of T cell responses to AZD1222 COVID-19 vaccine listed by TCRdb under 2021. In the study overall: TCR sequencing was performed for about 240 trial participants, of whom roughly 200 were given two doses of AZD1222 and around 25 were given two doses of MenACWY control vaccine. Trial participants were enrolled into age subgroups of 18-55, 56-69 and 70-plus years, which contained about 160, 30 and 59 TCR-sequenced participants, respectively.

The research as a whole found: Spike-specific TCR breadth and depth rose significantly after two AZD1222 doses compared with day 0 and with MenACWY recipients. The vaccine-associated CD4 TCRs covered the entire spike protein, and the dominant responses fell in regions 160-218 and 743-854. Nearly half of unique spike-specific TCRs reportedly recognized epitopes outside regions mutated in the B.1.351 and B.1.1.7 variants. Most participants were white British and females outnumbered males, and the authors suggested that clonal diversity may have been underestimated. Only a handful of AZD1222 recipients were SARS-CoV-2 seropositive at baseline, limiting conclusions about previously exposed vaccinees. In the small 56-69-year group, the increase in depth fell short of significance, most likely because of low power. Because no samples from the day 14 peak response were available, repertoires could be characterized only after the peak T cell response.

In the paper's terms, the time point label means: baseline before first vaccination. What the treatment or condition label conveys for this sample: meningococcal conjugate vaccine given as trial control. The vaccinee samples were drawn from two UK trials, COV001 and COV002, one of which was a single-blind randomized controlled phase 2/3 trial testing AZD1222 (ChAdOx1 nCoV-19) in healthy adults. Trial participant PBMC samples were collected at day 0 and day 28 after the second dose for TCRbeta chain sequencing. Reading from cysteine to phenylalanine, the CDR3 counts 13 amino acids. The only DNA kept is the CDR3, 39 bases in frame from the first base. Reading the germline V gene gives CDR1 MNHEY and CDR2 SVGEGT. V and J lose 5 bases and 5 bases, and a span of 9 bases separates them. In the case of this clone: Its binding antigen is unknown. One base away there is no much larger clone; base qualities are not given.

The CDR3 regions of human TCRbeta chains were subjected to immunosequencing. The source study handled its data this way. Repertoire TCRs were checked for matches against a reference library of SARS-CoV-2-specific TCRs that had been generated using the MIRA antigen-specificity platform. Breadth was defined as the fraction of unique TCRs that were SARS-CoV-2-associated, and depth was defined as the fraction of total T cells that were SARS-CoV-2-associated. Using the MIRA data, each spike-specific TCR was assigned both to the spike region to which the TCR was reactive and to a CD4 or CD8 class. Log10-transformed breadth and depth values were compared by one-way ANOVA with Sidak's multiple comparisons tests. This is the immuneACCESS table as TCRdb keeps it, with only in-frame sequences that have V and J called. A part of the clones is gone; compared with another copy, unresolved V genes explain less than half, and the rest is unexplained. The V and J calls and clone size come from that table; D and trimming were worked out from the DNA. Present in this sample are tens of thousands of clones, around four fifths of which were seen just once. Roughly 22% of the sample is held by the ten biggest clonotypes.

The rearranged segments are TRBV6-2 or TRBV6-3 and TRBJ1-4; confidence is insufficient to name the D gene. Sequenced material: peripheral blood, taken on day 0 of MenACWY control vaccination. The receptor comes from an adult in good health. The CDR3 amino acid sequence is: CASSTDGNEKLFF. In nucleotide form, the sequence is TGTGCCAGCAGTACGGACGGCAATGAAAAACTGTTTTTT.